Below, 3 T cell receptor beta chains from the same sample are listed, as sequenced in a study of T cells in Graves' hyperthyroidism and ophthalmopathy. RNA transcripts were the template for amplifying TCR beta CDR3 regions. RT-PCR in the first round (using the HTBI primer set) targeted the TCR CDR3. TCRdb redid the calling of the multiplex PCR reads with MiXCR, one entry per CDR3 protein. In the table there are some 250,000 distinct CDR3 sequences, 13% to 15% of which are singletons. Specimen: blood. These receptors came from a woman in her 40s with Graves' hyperthyroidism that later progressed to Graves' ophthalmopathy.

This clonotype was counted a few times. The rearrangement joins TRBV20-1 to TRBJ1-1; D is ambiguous. CDR1 DFQATT and CDR2 SNEGSKA come from the germline V gene (reference sequence). V gave up 3 bases and J gave up 1 base, with 12 bases separating them. CDR3 length: 14 residues. The CDR3 bases are TGCAGTGCTAGGACCGCTCTGGGGAACACTGAAGCTTTCTTT. Translating gives CSARTALGNTEAFF.

Ten or more counts support this clonotype. The J gene is TRBJ1-2, the V gene TRBV12-3 or TRBV12-4; TRBD1 matches at 9 bases. The CDR3 extends over 17 amino acids. Unmatched junction bases numbered 10, after V lost 5 bases and J lost 0 bases. CDR3 loop: CASSPRPRTGANYGYTF. CDR3 nucleotides: TGTGCCAGCAGTCCCAGACCCCGGACAGGGGCTAACTATGGCTACACCTTC.

This clonotype was seen many times. The chain uses TRBV6-5 and TRBJ2-1; D is ambiguous. The V and J ends lost 4 bases and 4 bases respectively, with 8 bases between them. Germline assignment: CDR1 MNHEY and CDR2 SVGAGI. This CDR3 region has 13 residues. The CDR3 coding sequence is TGTGCCAGCAGTTCCTGGCAGTACAATGAGCAGTTCTTC. Protein sequence: CASSSWQYNEQFF.